Below, 25 T cell receptor beta chains from the same sample are listed, as sequenced in a study of follicular helper T cells after annual influenza vaccination. TCRdb's table, derived via immunoSEQ multiplex PCR, lists solely in-frame clones and lacks some. This sample carries about 10,000 clones, around 85% of them seen once, and the ten largest clones take 3% to 4%. Time point of the sample: 2015-2016 season, pre-vaccination. Sequenced material: CXCR5+ CD38- circulating T follicular helper cells from blood, taken on the day of influenza vaccination. The subset was: circulating Tfh, non-naive CD4+CXCR5+PD-1+ (ICOS+CD38+ or ICOS-CD38-). The receptors shown here come from an adult who received the influenza vaccine.

This chain links TRBV4-2 with TRBJ1-5; TRBD1 aligns across 7 bases. V shed 2 bases and J 1 base; nucleotides not matched to a gene: 2. Germline CDR1 LGHNA, CDR2 YNFKEQ. This CDR3 region has 15 residues. The CDR3 spells CASSQSTGSNQPQHF. In nucleotides, the CDR3 is TGTGCCAGCAGCCAATCGACAGGGAGCAATCAGCCCCAGCATTTT.

The rearrangement links TRBV6-5 to TRBJ2-1; TRBD2 agrees at 7 bases. Germline V gene data show CDR1 as MNHEY and CDR2 as SVGAGI. The CDR3 has 13 amino acids. The trim removed 6 bases at V and 4 bases at J, leaving 3 bases unmatched. The CDR3 sequence: CASRPSGYNEQFF. CDR3 DNA: TGTGCCAGCAGACCTAGCGGTTACAATGAGCAGTTCTTC.

The chain has TRBV18 and TRBJ1-1, with 7 bases matching TRBD1. Germline CDR1 KGHSH, CDR2 LQKENI. The junction had 2 bases not matched to a gene; V was cut back by 5 bases and J by 5 bases. The CDR3 consists of 12 residues. The CDR3 sequence: CASSEQGTEAFF. CDR3 sequence (DNA): TGTGCCAGCTCAGAACAGGGGACTGAAGCTTTCTTT.

This chain uses TRBV6-5 with TRBJ1-1, with unresolved D. V lost 2 bases, J lost 9 bases, and 16 bases lay in between. This CDR3 is 14 amino acids long. Germline values: CDR1 MNHEY, CDR2 SVGAGI. The CDR3 DNA sequence: TGTGCCAGCAGTTACGAGAGCCCCCGGACCCAAGCTTTCTTT. This codes for CASSYESPRTQAFF.

This clone has a handful of counts. This chain links TRBV27 with TRBJ2-7; TRBD1 matches 7 bases. This CDR3 has 15 amino acids. Germline V gene lookup returns CDR1 MNHEY and CDR2 SMNVEV (reference sequence). V lost 3 bases to trimming and J lost 1 base; unmatched junction nucleotides: 6. The CDR3 bases are TGTGCCAGCAGTTTTCGACAGGGCGAATCCTACGAGCAGTACTTC. Translation gives CASSFRQGESYEQYF.

The chain carries TRBV27 and TRBJ2-2, with D tentatively TRBD1 (5 bases). The CDR3 loop spans 18 amino acids. V was trimmed by 7 bases and J by 3 bases, leaving 24 bases between them. CDR1 and CDR2 (germline): MNHEY, SMNVEV (reference sequence). The CDR3 loop reads CASTQGGDRLLYTGELFF. The CDR3, as DNA: TGTGCCAGCACCCAGGGTGGCGACCGCCTACTTTACACCGGGGAGCTGTTTTTT.

V usage is TRBV5-8 and J usage is TRBJ1-1; TRBD1 might be the D (6 bases). Trimming removed 0 bases at V and 0 bases at J, with 18 bases between. This CDR3 contains 18 residues. CDR1 and CDR2 from the germline V gene are SGHTS and YDEGEE. The CDR3 reads CASSLAGGGSWMNTEAFF. CDR3 coding DNA: TGTGCCAGCAGCTTGGCGGGGGGCGGGAGTTGGATGAACACTGAAGCTTTCTTT.

V usage is TRBV6-6 and J usage is TRBJ2-2, with a possible D match to TRBD1 (6 bases). The CDR3 runs to 13 residues. V lost 11 bases and J 0 bases, leaving 10 bases between the germline ends. CDR1 and CDR2 (germline): MNHNY, SVGAGI (reference sequence). CDR3 bases: TGTGCCGGCGGACAGTCGAACACCGGGGAGCTGTTTTTT. Amino acid sequence: CAGGQSNTGELFF.

This clone was seen only once. The chain couples TRBV27 to TRBJ2-3; 7 nucleotides line up with TRBD1. Per the germline V gene, CDR1 is MNHEY and CDR2 is SMNVEV (reference sequence). The CDR3 is 14 amino acids. The J segment lost 2 bases and the V segment lost 4 bases, leaving 3 bases of the junction unmatched. The CDR3 region is CASSWDRDTDTQYF. The DNA of the CDR3 is TGTGCCAGCAGTTGGGACAGAGACACAGATACGCAGTATTTT.

J is TRBJ2-7 and V is TRBV7-2, with D possibly being TRBD2 (5 bases). CDR3 size: 15 residues. Germline CDR1 is SGHTA and CDR2 is FQGNSA. The germline V and J ends were trimmed by 5 bases and 0 bases, with 14 bases remaining between them. CDR3 sequence: CASSQDGMSSYEQYF. The CDR3 DNA reads TGTGCCAGCAGCCAGGACGGGATGAGCTCCTACGAGCAGTACTTC.

The chain uses TRBV28 and TRBJ2-1; 11 bases agree with TRBD2. CDR3 length equals 15 residues. V trimming: 5 bases; J trimming: 9 bases; junction bases outside the gene matches: 9. Germline CDR1 reads MDHEN; CDR2 reads SYDVKM. The CDR3 bases are TGTGCCAGCAGTCCAACTAGCGGGAGCCTCGGTGAGCAGTTCTTC. Amino acids: CASSPTSGSLGEQFF.

The CDR3 protein is CAISGAGGQNTEAFF. Written as DNA, the CDR3 is TGTGCCATCAGTGGCGCGGGGGGCCAAAACACTGAAGCTTTCTTT. The V call is TRBV10-3, the J call TRBJ1-1; tentative D call: TRBD1 (6 bases). CDR3 length equals 15 residues. From germline, CDR1 is ENHRY and CDR2 SYGVKD. V lost 4 bases and J 2 bases, leaving 14 bases between the germline ends.

The chain carries TRBV7-8 and TRBJ2-1, with TRBD2 matching over 10 bases. V was pared by 3 bases and J by 3 bases, with 5 bases of the junction left unmatched. CDR1 is SGHVS and CDR2 is FQNEAQ in the germline V gene. This CDR3 is 16 amino acids long. CDR3 coding DNA: TGTGCCAGCAGCTTCACGGCTAGCGGGAGCTACAATGAGCAGTTCTTC. It translates to CASSFTASGSYNEQFF.

V gene TRBV6-1 combines with J gene TRBJ1-5, with a weak D call TRBD1 (5 bases). Germline V gene sequence: CDR1 MNHNS, CDR2 SASEGT. The CDR3 loop spans 13 amino acids. Trimming cost V 6 bases and J 5 bases, with 11 bases left between them. The CDR3: CASRIGAYQPQHF. In nucleotides, the CDR3 is TGTGCCAGCAGGATCGGGGCTTATCAGCCCCAGCATTTT.

This chain uses TRBV7-9 with TRBJ2-7, with TRBD1 identical over 9 bases. CDR3 length: 14 amino acids. V dropped 3 bases and J dropped 5; count of bases not matched to a gene: 5. Germline loops: CDR1 SEHNR, CDR2 FQNEAQ (reference sequence). This chain's CDR3 is CASSFGQGIDEQYF. Here the CDR3 DNA reads TGTGCCAGCAGCTTTGGACAGGGGATCGACGAGCAGTACTTC.

The chain combines TRBV4-3 with TRBJ2-3; 14 bases agree with TRBD2. This CDR3 is 16 amino acids long. Germline lookup yields CDR1 LGHNA and CDR2 YSLEER. With 3 bases clipped from V and 11 bases from J, the junction kept 10 bases outside the gene matches. Here the CDR3 reads CASSQGPGTSGGKQYF. The CDR3 nucleotides read TGCGCCAGCAGCCAGGGTCCCGGGACTAGCGGGGGTAAGCAGTATTTT.

The chain is built from TRBV7-9 and TRBJ2-3, with D tentatively TRBD2 (6 bases). The V gene lost 1 base and the J gene lost 2 bases, with 10 bases spanning the gap. The CDR3 extends over 15 amino acids. Germline lookup yields CDR1 SEHNR and CDR2 FQNEAQ (reference sequence). For the CDR3, the DNA is TGTGCCAGCAGCTTAGTAATAGCGGACACAGATACGCAGTATTTT. Translated: CASSLVIADTDTQYF.

The chain has TRBV7-2 and TRBJ2-7; TRBD1 matches at 7 bases. Germline-derived CDR1 and CDR2 are SGHTA and FQGNSA. The length of the CDR3 is 14 residues. Germline trimming cut 5 bases from V and 0 bases from J; bases unmatched to any gene: 4. The DNA for the CDR3 is TGTGCCAGCAGCCAAAGACAGGGCTCCTACGAGCAGTACTTC. It specifies CASSQRQGSYEQYF. Full variable domain (rest looked up from reference TRBV7-2 and TRBJ2-7): GAGVSQSPSNKVTEKGKDVELRCDPISGHTALYWYRQSLGQGLEFLIYFQGNSAPDKSGLPSDRFSAERTGGSVSTLTIQRTQQEDSAVYLCASSQRQGSYEQYFGPGTRLTVT.

The rearrangement links TRBV19 to TRBJ2-7; D gene uncertain. The CDR3 consists of 14 residues. V was clipped by 1 base and J by 3 bases, with 10 bases between them. In germline, CDR1 is LNHDA, CDR2 SQIVND (reference sequence). CDR3 nucleotides: TGTGCCAGTAGTATAGGTAAAGGGTACTACGAGCAGTACTTC. The encoded protein is CASSIGKGYYEQYF. Full variable domain (rest looked up from reference TRBV19 and TRBJ2-7): DGGITQSPKYLFRKEGQNVTLSCEQNLNHDAMYWYRQDPGQGLRLIYYSQIVNDFQKGDIAEGYSVSREKKESFPLTVTSAQKNPTAFYLCASSIGKGYYEQYFGPGTRLTVT.

The rearrangement links TRBV30 to TRBJ2-3; possible D gene TRBD2, 6 bases. The V gene's germline CDR1 is GTSNPN and CDR2 SVGIG (reference sequence). V shed 3 bases and J shed 4 bases, with 29 bases lying between them. This CDR3 is 19 amino acids long. CDR3 nucleotides: TGTGCCTGGAGCACATACGAAGGAGGGGCAGGGTTATTAGCAGATACGCAGTATTTT. Translating it yields CAWSTYEGGAGLLADTQYF.

The chain carries TRBV5-1 and TRBJ2-1; 8 bases fit TRBD1. The CDR3 is made up of 14 amino acids. V was pared by 2 bases and J by 8 bases, with 6 bases of the junction left unmatched. Germline V lookup: CDR1 SGHRS, CDR2 YFSETQ. CDR3 loop: CASSLAGQGDEQFF. The CDR3 DNA reads as TGCGCCAGCAGCTTAGCAGGACAGGGCGATGAGCAGTTCTTC.

In its sample, this clone was seen a few times. Other DNA sequences in this sample translate to the same CDR3. V and J are TRBV11-2 and TRBJ1-6; TRBD1 aligns across 8 bases. After removal of 1 base from V and 6 bases from J, the junction contained 2 bases not matched to a gene. Germline CDR1 reads SGHAT; CDR2 reads FQNNGV. CDR3 length: 15 residues. CDR3: CASSLGGQGNSPLHF. For the CDR3, the DNA is TGTGCCAGCAGCTTAGGAGGACAGGGTAATTCACCCCTCCACTTT.

This clone was observed a few times. This chain connects TRBV19 to TRBJ2-2, with D unclear. The CDR3 covers 15 residues. The germline gives CDR1 LNHDA, CDR2 SQIVND (reference sequence). V was pared by 2 bases and J by 5 bases, with 12 bases between. CDR3 loop: CASSISLQPTGELFF. Written as DNA, the CDR3 is TGTGCCAGTAGTATATCCTTACAGCCAACCGGGGAGCTGTTTTTT.

This chain uses TRBV19 with TRBJ2-7, with D hard to call. Germline assignment: CDR1 LNHDA and CDR2 SQIVND (reference sequence). V dropped 5 bases and J dropped 3 bases, with 14 bases sitting between them. The CDR3 runs to 14 residues. CDR3 in DNA: TGTGCCAGTAGTCCCCGGACGGATTACTACGAGCAGTACTTC. As protein: CASSPRTDYYEQYF.

The chain is built from TRBV5-1 and TRBJ1-4; weak D call: TRBD1 (5 bases). V dropped 0 bases and J dropped 3 bases, with 9 bases sitting between them. Germline values: CDR1 SGHRS, CDR2 YFSETQ. This CDR3 spans 15 amino acids. CDR3 DNA sequence: TGCGCCAGCAGCTTGGTGGGGGGAGCTAATGAAAAACTGTTTTTT. Translation gives CASSLVGGANEKLFF.